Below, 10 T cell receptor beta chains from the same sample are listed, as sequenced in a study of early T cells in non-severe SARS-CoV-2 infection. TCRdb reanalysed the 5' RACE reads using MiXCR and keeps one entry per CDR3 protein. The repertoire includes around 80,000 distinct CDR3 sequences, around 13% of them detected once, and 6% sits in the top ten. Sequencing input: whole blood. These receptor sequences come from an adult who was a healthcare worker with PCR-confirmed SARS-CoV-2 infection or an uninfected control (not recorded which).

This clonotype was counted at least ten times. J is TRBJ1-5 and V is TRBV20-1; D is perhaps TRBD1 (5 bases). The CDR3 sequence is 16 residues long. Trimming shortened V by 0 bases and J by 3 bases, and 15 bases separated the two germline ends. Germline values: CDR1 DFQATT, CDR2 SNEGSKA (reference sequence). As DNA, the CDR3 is TGCAGTGCTAGAGATAGATACAGGAGATCCAATCAGCCCCAGCATTTT. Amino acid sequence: CSARDRYRRSNQPQHF.

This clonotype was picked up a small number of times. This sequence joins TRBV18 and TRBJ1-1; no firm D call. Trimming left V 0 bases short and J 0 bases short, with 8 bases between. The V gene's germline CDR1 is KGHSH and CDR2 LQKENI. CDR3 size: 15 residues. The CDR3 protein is CASSPPSQMNTEAFF. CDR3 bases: TGTGCCAGCTCACCACCGTCCCAGATGAACACTGAAGCTTTCTTT. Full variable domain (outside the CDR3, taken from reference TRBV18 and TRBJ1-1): NAGVMQNPRHLVRRRGQEARLRCSPMKGHSHVYWYRQLPEEGLKFMVYLQKENIIDESGMPKERFSAEFPKEGPSILRIQQVVRGDSAAYFCASSPPSQMNTEAFFGQGTRLTVV.

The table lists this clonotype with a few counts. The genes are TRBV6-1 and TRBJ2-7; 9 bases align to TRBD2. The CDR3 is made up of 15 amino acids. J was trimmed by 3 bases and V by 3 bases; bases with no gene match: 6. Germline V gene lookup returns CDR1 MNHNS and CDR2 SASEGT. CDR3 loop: CASSDWQRGDYEQYF. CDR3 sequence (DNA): TGTGCCAGCAGTGATTGGCAGCGGGGGGACTACGAGCAGTACTTC.

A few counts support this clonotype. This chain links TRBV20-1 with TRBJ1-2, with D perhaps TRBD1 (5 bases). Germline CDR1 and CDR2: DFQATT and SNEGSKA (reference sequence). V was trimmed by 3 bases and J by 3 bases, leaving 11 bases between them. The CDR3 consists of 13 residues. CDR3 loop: CSASGRGDYGYTF. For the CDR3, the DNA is TGCAGTGCTAGTGGGAGGGGCGACTATGGCTACACCTTC.

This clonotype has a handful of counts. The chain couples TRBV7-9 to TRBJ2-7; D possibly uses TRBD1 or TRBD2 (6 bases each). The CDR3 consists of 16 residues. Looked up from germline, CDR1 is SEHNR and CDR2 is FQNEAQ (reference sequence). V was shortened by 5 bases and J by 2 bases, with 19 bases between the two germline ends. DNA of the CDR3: TGTGCCAGCAGCCCTAGTTCCCCCGGGGGCCCCTACGAGCAGTACTTC. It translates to CASSPSSPGGPYEQYF. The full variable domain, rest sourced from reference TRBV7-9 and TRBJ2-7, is DTGVSQNPRHKITKRGQNVTFRCDPISEHNRLYWYRQTLGQGPEFLTYFQNEAQLEKSRLLSDRFSAERPKGSFSTLEIQRTEQGDSAMYLCASSPSSPGGPYEQYFGPGTRLTVT.

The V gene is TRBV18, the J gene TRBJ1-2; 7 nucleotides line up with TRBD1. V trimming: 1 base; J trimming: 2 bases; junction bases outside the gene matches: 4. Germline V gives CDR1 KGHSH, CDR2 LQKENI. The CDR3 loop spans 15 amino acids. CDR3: CASSPRGDRNYGYTF. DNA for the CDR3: TGTGCCAGCTCACCACGGGGGGACAGAAACTATGGCTACACCTTC.

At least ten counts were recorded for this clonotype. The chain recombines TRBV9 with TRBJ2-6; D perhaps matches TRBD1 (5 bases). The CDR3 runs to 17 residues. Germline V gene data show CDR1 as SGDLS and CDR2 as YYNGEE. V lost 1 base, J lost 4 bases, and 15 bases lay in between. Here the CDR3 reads CASSVPLKGLGANVLTF. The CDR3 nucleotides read TGTGCCAGCAGCGTACCCCTGAAGGGGCTCGGGGCCAACGTCCTGACTTTC.

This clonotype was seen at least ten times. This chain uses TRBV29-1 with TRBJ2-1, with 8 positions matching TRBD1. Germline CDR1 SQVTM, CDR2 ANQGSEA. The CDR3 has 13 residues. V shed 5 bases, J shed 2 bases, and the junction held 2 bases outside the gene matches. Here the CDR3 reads CSVLGQAYNEQFF. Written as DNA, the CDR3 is TGCAGCGTTCTGGGACAGGCCTACAATGAGCAGTTCTTC.

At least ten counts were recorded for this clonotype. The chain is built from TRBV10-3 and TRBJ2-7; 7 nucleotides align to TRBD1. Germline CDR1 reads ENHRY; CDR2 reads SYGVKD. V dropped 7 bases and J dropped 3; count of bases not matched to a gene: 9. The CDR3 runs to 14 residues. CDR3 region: CAINDRDYSYEQYF. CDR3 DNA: TGTGCCATCAACGACAGGGATTACAGCTACGAGCAGTACTTC.

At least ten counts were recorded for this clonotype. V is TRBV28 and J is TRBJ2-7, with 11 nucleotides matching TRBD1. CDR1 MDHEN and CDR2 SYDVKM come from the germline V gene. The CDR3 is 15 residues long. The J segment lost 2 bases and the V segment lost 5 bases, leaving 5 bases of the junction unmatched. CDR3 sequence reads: CASSLGQGVPYEQYF. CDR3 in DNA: TGTGCCAGCAGTCTGGGACAGGGGGTACCCTACGAGCAGTACTTC. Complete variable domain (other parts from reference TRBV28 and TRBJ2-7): DVKVTQSSRYLVKRTGEKVFLECVQDMDHENMFWYRQDPGLGLRLIYFSYDVKMKEKGDIPEGYSVSREKKERFSLILESASTNQTSMYLCASSLGQGVPYEQYFGPGTRLTVT.